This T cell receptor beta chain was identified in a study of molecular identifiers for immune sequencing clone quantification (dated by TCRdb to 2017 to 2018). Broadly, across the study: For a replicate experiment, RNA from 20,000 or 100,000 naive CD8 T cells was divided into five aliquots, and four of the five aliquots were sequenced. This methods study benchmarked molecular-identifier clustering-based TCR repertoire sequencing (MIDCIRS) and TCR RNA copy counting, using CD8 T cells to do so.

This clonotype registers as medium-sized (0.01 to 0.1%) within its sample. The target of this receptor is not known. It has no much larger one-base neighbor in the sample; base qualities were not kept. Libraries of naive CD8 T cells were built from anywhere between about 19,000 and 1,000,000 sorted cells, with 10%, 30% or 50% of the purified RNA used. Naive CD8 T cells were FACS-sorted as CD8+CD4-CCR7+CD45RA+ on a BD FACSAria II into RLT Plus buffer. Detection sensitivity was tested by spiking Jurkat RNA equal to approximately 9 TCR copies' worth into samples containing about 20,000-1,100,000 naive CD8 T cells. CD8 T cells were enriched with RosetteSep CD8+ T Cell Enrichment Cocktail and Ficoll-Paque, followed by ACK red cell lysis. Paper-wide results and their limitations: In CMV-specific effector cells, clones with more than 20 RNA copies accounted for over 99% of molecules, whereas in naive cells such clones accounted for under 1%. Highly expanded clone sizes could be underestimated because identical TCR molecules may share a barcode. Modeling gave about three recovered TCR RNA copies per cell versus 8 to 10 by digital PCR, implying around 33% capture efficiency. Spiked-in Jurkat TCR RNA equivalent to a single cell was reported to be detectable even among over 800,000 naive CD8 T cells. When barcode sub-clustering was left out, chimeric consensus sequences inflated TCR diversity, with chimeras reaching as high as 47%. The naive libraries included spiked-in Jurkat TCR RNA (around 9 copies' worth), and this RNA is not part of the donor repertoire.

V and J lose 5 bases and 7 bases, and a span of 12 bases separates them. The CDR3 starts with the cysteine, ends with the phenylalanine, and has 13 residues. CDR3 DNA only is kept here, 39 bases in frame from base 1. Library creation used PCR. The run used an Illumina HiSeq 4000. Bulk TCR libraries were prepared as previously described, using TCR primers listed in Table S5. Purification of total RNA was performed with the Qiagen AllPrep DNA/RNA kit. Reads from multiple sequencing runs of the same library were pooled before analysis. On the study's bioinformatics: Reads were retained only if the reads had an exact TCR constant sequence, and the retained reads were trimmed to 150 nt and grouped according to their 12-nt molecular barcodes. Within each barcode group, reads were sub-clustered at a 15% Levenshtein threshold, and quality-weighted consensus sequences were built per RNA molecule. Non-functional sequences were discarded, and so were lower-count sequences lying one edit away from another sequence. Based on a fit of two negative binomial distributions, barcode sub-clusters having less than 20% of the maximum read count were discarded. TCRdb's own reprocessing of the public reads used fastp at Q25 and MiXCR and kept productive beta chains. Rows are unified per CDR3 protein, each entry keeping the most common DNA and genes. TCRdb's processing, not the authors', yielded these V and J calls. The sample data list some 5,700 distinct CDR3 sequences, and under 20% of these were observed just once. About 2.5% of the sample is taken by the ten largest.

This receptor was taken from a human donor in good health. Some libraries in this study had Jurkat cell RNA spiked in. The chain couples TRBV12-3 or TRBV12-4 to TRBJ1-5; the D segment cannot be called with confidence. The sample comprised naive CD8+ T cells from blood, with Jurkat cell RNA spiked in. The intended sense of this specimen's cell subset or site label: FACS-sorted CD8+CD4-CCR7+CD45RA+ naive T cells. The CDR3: CASSDGGTQPQHF. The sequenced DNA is TGTGCCAGCAGTGACGGAGGAACCCAGCCCCAGCATTTT.